What follows are 18 T cell receptor beta chains derived from one specimen sequenced in a study of blood T cell repertoires in COVID-19. Measured with immunoSEQ multiplex PCR; TCRdb has only the in-frame clones, and not every one. The sample lists approximately 250,000 clones; approximately 89% were seen once. The sample consisted of PBMCs or T cells enriched from blood (not recorded which). These receptors came from a man aged 35 to 55 who had been exposed to COVID-19.

V usage is TRBV5-4 and J usage is TRBJ2-7; weak D call: TRBD1 (7 bases). Trimming stripped 8 bases from V and 3 bases from J, with 18 bases between. The CDR3 covers 14 residues. Germline loops: CDR1 SGHNT, CDR2 YYREEE (reference sequence). In nucleotides, the CDR3 is TGTGCCAGTAAAAGCAGGGGGACTGGCTACGAGCAGTACTTC. This codes for CASKSRGTGYEQYF.

This clone was observed a handful of times. This chain links TRBV28 with TRBJ1-2, with D possibly being TRBD1 (5 bases). Germline V lookup: CDR1 MDHEN, CDR2 SYDVKM. The CDR3 covers 14 residues. V lost 2 bases and J lost 4, with 11 bases in between. The CDR3 DNA reads as TGTGCCAGCAGTTTAGGGGAGGGGATCTATGGCTACACCTTC. As protein: CASSLGEGIYGYTF.

V is TRBV24-1 and J is TRBJ2-1; 9 bases line up with TRBD2. In germline, CDR1 is KGHDR, CDR2 SFDVKD. This CDR3 is 15 amino acids long. The J segment lost 3 bases and the V segment lost 5 bases, leaving 4 bases of the junction unmatched. This CDR3 reads CATSGGGRGYNEQFF. In nucleotides, the CDR3 is TGTGCCACCAGTGGCGGCGGGAGGGGCTACAATGAGCAGTTCTTC.

This chain joins TRBV5-6 and TRBJ2-5, with a tentative D call TRBD2 (6 bases). In germline, CDR1 is SGHDT, CDR2 YYEEEE. Trimming removed 4 bases at V and 3 bases at J, with 13 bases between. The CDR3 is 14 amino acids. Written as DNA, the CDR3 is TGTGCCAGCAGCGCTCTTGCGGGGAAAGAGACCCAGTACTTC. It translates to CASSALAGKETQYF. Supplemented by reference TRBV5-6 and TRBJ2-5, the full variable domain reads DAGVTQSPTHLIKTRGQQVTLRCSPKSGHDTVSWYQQALGQGPQFIFQYYEEEERQRGNFPDRFSGHQFPNYSSELNVNALLLGDSALYLCASSALAGKETQYFGPGTRLLVL.

The rearrangement uses TRBV29-1 and TRBJ1-2; D is unclear. V was shortened by 4 bases and J by 6 bases, with 9 bases between the two germline ends. Germline V gene sequence: CDR1 SQVTM, CDR2 ANQGSEA. The CDR3 loop spans 11 amino acids. The CDR3 bases are TGCAGCGTTGCCCGGCAGGATGGCTACACCTTC. It specifies CSVARQDGYTF. Together with reference TRBV29-1 and TRBJ1-2, the CDR3 gives the full variable domain: SAVISQKPSRDICQRGTSLTIQCQVDSQVTMMFWYRQQPGQSLTLIATANQGSEATYESGFVIDKFPISRPNLTFSTLTVSNMSPEDSSIYLCSVARQDGYTFGSGTRLTVV.

V is TRBV21-1 and J is TRBJ1-1. TRBV21-1 is assigned pseudogene status. This CDR3 comprises 16 residues. The CDR3 spells CASSRQEGGVNTEAFF. For the CDR3, the DNA is TGTGCCAGCAGCCGACAGGAGGGAGGGGTGAACACTGAAGCTTTCTTT.

The J gene is TRBJ2-1, the V gene TRBV19; D may be TRBD1 (5 bases). Trimming removed 3 bases at V and 3 bases at J, with 15 bases between. The V gene's germline CDR1 is LNHDA and CDR2 SQIVND (reference sequence). The CDR3 covers 16 residues. CDR3 region: CASSIVGQNSYNEQFF. In DNA form, the CDR3 reads TGTGCCAGTAGTATTGTGGGGCAGAACAGCTACAATGAGCAGTTCTTC.

This chain links TRBV4-1 with TRBJ1-5; TRBD1 is a possible D gene (6 bases). Trimming took off 2 bases at V and 5 bases at J, with 7 bases between the two ends. The CDR3 contains 13 residues. CDR1 and CDR2 (germline): MGHRA, YSYEKL. The CDR3 region is CASSQNRDQPQHF. DNA of the CDR3: TGCGCCAGCAGCCAAAACAGGGATCAGCCCCAGCATTTT.

The chain carries TRBV29-1 and TRBJ1-1, with D unclear. This CDR3 comprises 14 residues. V was pared by 4 bases and J by 0 bases, with 12 bases between. CDR1 and CDR2 (germline): SQVTM, ANQGSEA. In DNA, the CDR3 is TGCAGCGTTGCCTATGAAACGTTGAACACTGAAGCTTTCTTT. This sequence encodes CSVAYETLNTEAFF.

This clone was recorded only once. V is TRBV4-1 and J is TRBJ1-4; D is possibly TRBD1 (6 bases). V was trimmed by 1 base and J by 8 bases, leaving 17 bases between them. This CDR3 region has 16 residues. CDR1 is MGHRA and CDR2 is YSYEKL in the germline V gene. This CDR3 is CASSQGPQGFQEKLFF. CDR3 DNA sequence: TGCGCCAGCAGCCAAGGGCCACAGGGCTTCCAGGAAAAACTGTTTTTT.

The rearrangement joins TRBV12-3 or TRBV12-4 to TRBJ1-1; 8 nucleotides line up with TRBD1. This CDR3 is built from 13 residues. Losses at the gene ends were 3 bases for V and 7 bases for J; bases not matched to a gene: 4. The CDR3 sequence is CASSLGQVGEAFF. Here the CDR3 DNA reads TGTGCCAGCAGTTTGGGACAGGTCGGTGAAGCTTTCTTT.

This clone came up once. The chain has TRBV25-1 and TRBJ2-4, with D possibly being TRBD2 (7 bases). This CDR3 contains 13 residues. Looked up from germline, CDR1 is MGHDK and CDR2 is SYGVNS. V lost 10 bases to trimming and J lost 5 bases, with 15 bases between them. This CDR3 is CATRRGAENIQYF. CDR3 in DNA: TGTGCCACAAGACGGGGGGCGGAAAACATTCAGTACTTC.

The rearrangement uses TRBV7-9 and TRBJ1-5; TRBD1 agrees at 9 bases. The CDR3 is made up of 15 amino acids. Germline lookup yields CDR1 SEHNR and CDR2 FQNEAQ (reference sequence). V dropped 4 bases and J dropped 5; count of bases not matched to a gene: 6. The CDR3 DNA reads TGTGCCAGCAGCTCCACAGGGGGCGAGGATCAGCCCCAGCATTTT. This translates into CASSSTGGEDQPQHF.

This clone was counted a single time. V and J are TRBV6-2 or TRBV6-3 and TRBJ2-1; possibly TRBD2 for D (6 bases). With 2 bases removed from V and 0 bases from J, the gap between germline ends came to 11 bases. The CDR3 sequence is 16 residues long. CDR1 and CDR2 (germline): MNHEY, SVGEGT. CDR3 DNA sequence: TGTGCCAGCAGTTACGGGACTCCGAGCTCCTACAATGAGCAGTTCTTC. It is translated as CASSYGTPSSYNEQFF.

The CDR3 protein is CACTSYNQYEQYF. CDR3 DNA sequence: TGTGCCTGCACAAGTTACAATCAATACGAGCAGTACTTC. The J gene is TRBJ2-7, the V gene TRBV30; D uncertain. Per germline, CDR1 GTSNPN and CDR2 SVGIG (reference sequence). The germline V and J ends were trimmed by 6 bases and 4 bases, with 16 bases remaining between them. The CDR3 is 13 residues long.

The chain carries TRBV6-1 and TRBJ1-1; TRBD1 agrees at 8 bases. This CDR3 spans 14 amino acids. The germline gives CDR1 MNHNS, CDR2 SASEGT. The V gene end was trimmed by 0 bases and the J gene end by 6 bases; junction bases not matched to a gene: 3. The CDR3 spells CASSEAGQGPEAFF. The CDR3 DNA reads TGTGCCAGCAGTGAAGCTGGACAGGGCCCTGAAGCTTTCTTT.

The chain links TRBV5-6 to TRBJ2-3, with 9 bases that match TRBD2. CDR1 is SGHDT, CDR2 YYEEEE, per germline. The V and J ends lost 0 bases and 3 bases, in that order; junction bases with no gene match: 8. The CDR3 covers 17 residues. The CDR3 spells CASSLGRLAGNTDTQYF. DNA for the CDR3: TGTGCCAGCAGCTTGGGGCGGCTAGCGGGAAATACAGATACGCAGTATTTT.

This clone appeared once. This chain connects TRBV11-2 to TRBJ1-2, with TRBD1 matching 7 bases. Germline values: CDR1 SGHAT, CDR2 FQNNGV. This CDR3 has 15 residues. V was pared by 5 bases and J by 3 bases, with 9 bases of the junction left unmatched. Written as DNA, the CDR3 is TGTGCCAGCAGCCTCTATCGGGACAGAGACTATGGCTACACCTTC. It translates to CASSLYRDRDYGYTF.